This TCR beta chain was sequenced in a study of cytomegalovirus exposure and HLA in healthy donors. Across the study: In a later analysis, it was reported that the approximately 110 validation repertoires had been produced on the same platform as the 666 repertoires belonging to the first cohort.

With respect to this clone: Its antigen is not known.

With V trimmed by 5 bases and J by 3 bases, 6 bases remained unmatched. The CDR3 covers 14 residues. Germline CDR1 reads MNHEY; CDR2 reads SMNVEV (reference sequence). The assay was immunoSEQ multiplex PCR, and TCRdb's table has in-frame clones only and misses some. Among some 240,000 clones listed, roughly 85% were seen once. Notes on the study in general: Altogether, about 160 TCR beta chains were recorded as cytomegalovirus-associated. High specificity and sensitivity for cytomegalovirus status were reported for the classifier. There were a few CMV-associated chains whose specificity for CMV antigens was confirmed in vitro.

The TCR comes from a woman between 18 and 29 years old in good health and CMV-seronegative. Sample: PBMCs. V gene TRBV27 combines with J gene TRBJ1-2, with 7 bases matching TRBD1. This chain's CDR3 is CASSRLTGDYGYTF. The CDR3 DNA reads as TGTGCCAGCAGTCGCCTTACAGGGGACTATGGCTACACCTTC.